The next 31 T cell receptor beta chains were all read from a single sample in a study of early T cells in non-severe SARS-CoV-2 infection. TCRdb independently ran MiXCR on the 5' RACE reads; one entry per CDR3 protein. The top ten clones hold 6.5% to 8% of a sample with about 110,000 distinct CDR3 sequences, over 8.5% of them seen once. What was sequenced was whole blood. Receptors originate from an adult who was a healthcare worker with PCR-confirmed SARS-CoV-2 infection or an uninfected control (not recorded which).

This clonotype was picked up a small number of times. The V and J genes are TRBV19 and TRBJ2-1, with D tentatively TRBD1 (6 bases). The CDR3 is 16 residues long. V was cut by 5 bases and J by 0 bases, with 14 bases left in between. Germline loops: CDR1 LNHDA, CDR2 SQIVND (reference sequence). Here the CDR3 DNA reads TGTGCCAGTAGTCCAAGGACAGCCAGCTCCTACAATGAGCAGTTCTTC. This gives the protein CASSPRTASSYNEQFF. The whole variable domain, filled in from reference TRBV19 and TRBJ2-1, reads DGGITQSPKYLFRKEGQNVTLSCEQNLNHDAMYWYRQDPGQGLRLIYYSQIVNDFQKGDIAEGYSVSREKKESFPLTVTSAQKNPTAFYLCASSPRTASSYNEQFFGPGTRLTVL.

The CDR3 loop reads CASSQERGAYEQYF. The CDR3 DNA sequence: TGCGCCAGCAGCCAAGAGCGGGGGGCCTACGAGCAGTACTTC. This sequence joins TRBV4-3 and TRBJ2-7, with 8 bases identical to TRBD2. The V gene end was trimmed by 0 bases and the J gene end by 2 bases; junction bases not matched to a gene: 0. The length of the CDR3 is 14 residues. Germline V gene sequence: CDR1 LGHNA, CDR2 YSLEER.

A word on this clonotype: This sequence may be a read error, since a much larger clone differs from it by one base. V usage is TRBV5-4 and J usage is TRBJ2-3; D may be TRBD1 or TRBD2 (5 bases each). CDR3 length: 16 residues. CDR1 is SGHNT and CDR2 is YYREEE in the germline V gene (reference sequence). Trimming took 4 bases from V and 4 from J, leaving 19 bases between them. The CDR3 here is CASSPGTSSRADTQYF. The CDR3 DNA reads as TGTGCCAGCAGCCCCGGGACCTCCTCTCGCGCAGATACGCAGTATTTT. Based on the CDR3 plus reference TRBV5-4 and TRBJ2-3, the full variable domain is ETGVTQSPTHLIKTRGQQVTLRCSSQSGHNTVSWYQQALGQGPQFIFQYYREEENGRGNFPPRFSGLQFPNYSSELNVNALELDDSALYLCASSPGTSSRADTQYFGPGTRLTVL.

The rearrangement links TRBV28 to TRBJ1-5, with 10 bases that match TRBD1. Per the germline V gene, CDR1 is MDHEN and CDR2 is SYDVKM. The CDR3 is 16 amino acids. With 5 bases clipped from V and 6 bases from J, the junction kept 10 bases outside the gene matches. CDR3 region: CASSRAGTGAPQPQHF. The CDR3 DNA reads as TGTGCCAGCAGTCGAGCCGGGACAGGGGCGCCTCAGCCCCAGCATTTT.

The chain is built from TRBV7-9 and TRBJ2-1, with no clear D. CDR3 length equals 12 residues. The germline gives CDR1 SEHNR, CDR2 FQNEAQ (reference sequence). Trimming cost V 1 base and J 9 bases, with 7 bases left between them. CDR3: CASSLGVVEQFF. CDR3 bases: TGTGCCAGCAGCTTAGGGGTCGTTGAGCAGTTCTTC.

In its sample, this clonotype was seen many times. The chain has TRBV11-2 and TRBJ2-4; D tentatively fits TRBD1 or TRBD2 (5 bases each). The CDR3 contains 15 residues. Trimming took off 2 bases at V and 9 bases at J, with 17 bases between the two ends. The V gene's germline CDR1 is SGHAT and CDR2 FQNNGV. The CDR3 loop is CASSLRSQGGGIQYF. The CDR3 nucleotides are TGTGCCAGCAGCTTAAGGAGCCAGGGTGGGGGCATTCAGTACTTC.

This clonotype was picked up many times. The chain carries TRBV2 and TRBJ2-1; D may match TRBD1 or TRBD2 (5 bases each). Germline CDR1 reads SNHLY; CDR2 reads FYNNEI. The CDR3 is 13 amino acids. Trimming shortened V by 3 bases and J by 12 bases, and 15 bases separated the two germline ends. The CDR3 nucleotides are TGTGCCAGCAGTGAGCTCCCACGGGGCGTGCAGTTCTTC. Its protein product is CASSELPRGVQFF.

The chain uses TRBV7-8 and TRBJ2-5; 7 bases match TRBD1. Germline trimming cut 5 bases from V and 4 bases from J; bases unmatched to any gene: 22. The CDR3 is 19 residues long. The V gene's germline CDR1 is SGHVS and CDR2 FQNEAQ. CDR3 amino acids: CASSRTGVGVVAPRETQYF. CDR3 bases: TGTGCCAGCAGCCGAACAGGGGTCGGGGTAGTGGCCCCCCGAGAGACCCAGTACTTC.

This clonotype was detected ten times or more. The chain has TRBV11-2 and TRBJ2-3, with D possibly being TRBD2 (6 bases). The CDR3 extends over 14 amino acids. Trimming took 5 bases from V and 10 from J, leaving 19 bases between them. Germline lookup yields CDR1 SGHAT and CDR2 FQNNGV. CDR3: CASSTPRLGRAQYF. CDR3 coding DNA: TGTGCCAGCAGCACACCCCGACTAGGTCGGGCGCAGTATTTT.

This clonotype was seen more than once but under ten times. The chain combines TRBV5-1 with TRBJ2-2; TRBD1 matches 7 bases. CDR3 length equals 13 residues. The trim removed 0 bases at V and 7 bases at J, leaving 0 bases unmatched. Germline CDR1 reads SGHRS; CDR2 reads YFSETQ. CDR3 nucleotides: TGCGCCAGCAGCTTGGCAGGGGGCGGGGAGCTGTTTTTT. It specifies CASSLAGGGELFF.

This clonotype has at least ten counts. The chain carries TRBV25-1 and TRBJ1-1; tentatively, D is TRBD1 (5 bases). Trimming cost V 9 bases and J 9 bases, with 14 bases left between them. CDR3 length: 11 amino acids. Germline values: CDR1 MGHDK, CDR2 SYGVNS. The CDR3 sequence is CASSQGTQAFF. The CDR3 nucleotides read TGTGCCAGTTCTCAGGGTACCCAAGCTTTCTTT.

This clonotype appeared many times. The gene calls are TRBV27 and TRBJ1-3; D unclear. Germline values: CDR1 MNHEY, CDR2 SMNVEV (reference sequence). V was pared by 7 bases and J by 7 bases, with 11 bases between. CDR3 length: 12 residues. CDR3 sequence reads: CASKSHDNTIYF. The DNA for the CDR3 is TGTGCCAGCAAGAGCCACGATAACACCATATATTTT.

The chain uses TRBV6-7 and TRBJ2-1; no reliable D call. TRBV6-7 has ORF status, its function being uncertain. The CDR3 loop spans 14 amino acids. V lost 0 bases and J 6 bases, leaving 9 bases between the germline ends. The CDR3 loop is CASSYSIPRNEQFF. The DNA of the CDR3 is TGTGCCAGCAGTTACTCGATTCCTCGCAATGAGCAGTTCTTC.

In its sample, this clonotype was seen a few times. The rearrangement links TRBV24-1 to TRBJ2-1; 10 nucleotides align to TRBD2. Trimming cost V 4 bases and J 7 bases; bases outside gene matches: 6. CDR1 is KGHDR and CDR2 is SFDVKD in the germline V gene. The CDR3 sequence is 15 residues long. The chain's CDR3 is CATSESLAGANEQFF. DNA for the CDR3: TGTGCCACCAGTGAGTCTCTAGCGGGAGCTAATGAGCAGTTCTTC.

This clonotype was seen many times. This sequence joins TRBV9 and TRBJ2-7; weak D call: TRBD1 (6 bases). The V gene's germline CDR1 is SGDLS and CDR2 YYNGEE. This CDR3 has 15 amino acids. V was clipped by 0 bases and J by 4 bases, with 14 bases between them. The CDR3 is CASSVEVGAPYEQYF. CDR3 nucleotide sequence: TGTGCCAGCAGCGTAGAGGTGGGGGCCCCTTACGAGCAGTACTTC.

The chain has TRBV3-1 and TRBJ2-1; TRBD2 is a possible D gene (5 bases). This CDR3 contains 13 residues. V was shortened by 5 bases and J by 9 bases, with 14 bases between the two germline ends. Germline loops: CDR1 LGHDT, CDR2 YNNKEL (reference sequence). The CDR3 loop is CASSTVTSGEQFF. For the CDR3, the DNA is TGTGCCAGCAGCACAGTCACTAGTGGTGAGCAGTTCTTC.

CDR3: CSVSVGPDGYTF. The DNA for the CDR3 is TGCAGCGTGTCAGTGGGGCCGGATGGCTACACCTTC. The V call is TRBV29-1, the J call TRBJ1-2; D is possibly TRBD1 (5 bases). The CDR3 consists of 12 residues. Germline CDR1 and CDR2: SQVTM and ANQGSEA. The V and J ends lost 6 bases and 6 bases respectively, with 14 bases between them.

This clonotype was found many times. The chain uses TRBV23-1 and TRBJ2-3; D unclear. TRBV23-1 is classed as an ORF, of uncertain function. This CDR3 is 13 amino acids long. The V end lost 5 bases, the J end lost 6 bases, and 12 bases lay between the germline ends. CDR3 DNA sequence: TGCGCCAGCAGTATGGGAAAGAGGGATACGCAGTATTTT. Protein product: CASSMGKRDTQYF.

This clonotype occurred a few times. The V gene is TRBV15, the J gene TRBJ1-3, with unresolved D. Germline V gene sequence: CDR1 LNHNV, CDR2 YYDKDF (reference sequence). Trimming pared 3 bases from V and 4 bases from J, leaving 10 bases between. The CDR3 runs to 14 residues. Here the CDR3 reads CATSRTSSGNTIYF. The DNA of the CDR3 is TGTGCCACCAGCAGGACCAGCAGCGGAAACACCATATATTTT.

V and J are TRBV5-5 and TRBJ2-1; 7 positions agree with TRBD1. From germline, CDR1 is SGHKS and CDR2 YYEKEE (reference sequence). V was pared by 2 bases and J by 5 bases, with 13 bases of the junction left unmatched. CDR3 size: 17 residues. This chain's CDR3 is CASSLFPNRGDNNEQFF. CDR3 nucleotide sequence: TGTGCCAGCAGCTTATTCCCCAACAGGGGAGATAACAATGAGCAGTTCTTC.

This clonotype was picked up many times. This sequence joins TRBV20-1 and TRBJ2-1, with TRBD2 as a possible D gene (6 bases). Between the trimmed V and J ends, which lost 0 bases and 0 bases, there was a span of 9 bases. There are 15 residues in the CDR3. Germline V gene lookup returns CDR1 DFQATT and CDR2 SNEGSKA (reference sequence). The CDR3 sequence: CSARDLAVSYNEQFF. The CDR3 DNA sequence: TGCAGTGCTAGAGATTTAGCGGTCTCCTACAATGAGCAGTTCTTC.

This clonotype was seen at least ten times. The V gene is TRBV19, the J gene TRBJ2-3, with 10 bases lining up with TRBD2. V trimming: 7 bases; J trimming: 2 bases; junction bases outside the gene matches: 9. Per the germline V gene, CDR1 is LNHDA and CDR2 is SQIVND (reference sequence). The CDR3 is made up of 16 amino acids. Here the CDR3 reads CASKTLLAGFTDTQYF. Here the CDR3 DNA reads TGTGCCAGTAAAACCCTACTAGCGGGATTCACAGATACGCAGTATTTT.

The chain combines TRBV28 with TRBJ2-7; TRBD1 or TRBD2 may be the D gene (6 bases each). The ends were cut back, 8 bases at V and 3 bases at J, with 20 bases in the middle. Per germline, CDR1 MDHEN and CDR2 SYDVKM. This CDR3 has 15 amino acids. The CDR3 protein is CASVGTGGALYEQYF. The CDR3 DNA reads as TGTGCCAGCGTAGGAACCGGGGGCGCTCTCTACGAGCAGTACTTC. Full variable domain (remainder filled in from reference TRBV28 and TRBJ2-7): DVKVTQSSRYLVKRTGEKVFLECVQDMDHENMFWYRQDPGLGLRLIYFSYDVKMKEKGDIPEGYSVSREKKERFSLILESASTNQTSMYLCASVGTGGALYEQYFGPGTRLTVT.

This clonotype was observed a handful of times. The chain uses TRBV12-3 or TRBV12-4 and TRBJ2-5; tentatively, D is TRBD1 or TRBD2 (5 bases each). The CDR3 covers 14 residues. Trimming stripped 5 bases from V and 1 base from J, with 11 bases between. This CDR3 is CASSVPGTQETQYF. The CDR3 nucleotides read TGTGCCAGCAGTGTGCCAGGGACCCAAGAGACCCAGTACTTC.

This clonotype was recorded a few times. J is TRBJ2-7 and V is TRBV5-5; D might be TRBD1 (6 bases). The CDR3 is 13 amino acids. Germline V gene lookup returns CDR1 SGHKS and CDR2 YYEKEE (reference sequence). V gave up 4 bases and J gave up 3 bases, with 11 bases separating them. The CDR3: CASSGRTDYEQYF. The DNA for the CDR3 is TGTGCCAGCAGCGGCCGGACAGACTACGAGCAGTACTTC.

This clonotype was counted between two and nine times. The CDR3 DNA reads as TGTGCCAGCAGGGATAGCAGGAGAGAGGAGCAGTTCTTC. This translates into CASRDSRREEQFF. The genes are TRBV2 and TRBJ2-1; no firm D call. The germline V and J ends were trimmed by 6 bases and 10 bases, with 16 bases remaining between them. The CDR3 runs to 13 residues. CDR1 is SNHLY, CDR2 FYNNEI, per germline.

The table lists this clonotype with a few counts. CDR3 in DNA: TGCGCCAGCAGTCAGGACAGGGTCTATTCACCCCTCCACTTT. Its protein product is CASSQDRVYSPLHF. This chain joins TRBV10-2 and TRBJ1-6, with 8 bases lining up with TRBD1. CDR3 length: 14 amino acids. The J segment lost 8 bases and the V segment lost 5 bases, leaving 5 bases of the junction unmatched. The V gene's germline CDR1 is WSHSY and CDR2 SAAADI.

This clonotype has ten or more counts. J is TRBJ2-7 and V is TRBV5-6; D remains unclear. CDR1 and CDR2 (germline): SGHDT, YYEEEE. V lost 4 bases to trimming and J lost 6 bases, with 17 bases between them. CDR3 length: 14 residues. The CDR3 DNA reads TGTGCCAGCAGCCGCGCCGGGTTACGGCCCGAGCAGTACTTC. Amino acids: CASSRAGLRPEQYF.

This clonotype was found a few times. This sequence joins TRBV12-5 and TRBJ2-2; 8 nucleotides match TRBD1. The CDR3 has 14 amino acids. Germline values: CDR1 LGHNT, CDR2 FRNRAP. The V and J ends lost 5 bases and 10 bases, in that order; junction bases with no gene match: 9. The DNA for the CDR3 is TGTGCTAGTGGTCTAGGACAGGGAGAGGCGGAGCTGTTTTTT. Translated, it gives CASGLGQGEAELFF.

This clonotype was detected only a few times. V usage is TRBV28 and J usage is TRBJ2-3; D unresolved. Germline V gene data show CDR1 as MDHEN and CDR2 as SYDVKM. The CDR3 extends over 13 amino acids. Trimming removed 2 bases at V and 3 bases at J, with 6 bases between. In DNA form, the CDR3 reads TGTGCCAGCAGTTTAAAGGAGACAGATACGCAGTATTTT. Protein product: CASSLKETDTQYF.

Many counts were recorded for this clonotype. J is TRBJ1-1 and V is TRBV7-8, with unresolved D. Between the trimmed V and J ends, which lost 1 base and 4 bases, there was a span of 7 bases. Germline V CDR1 and CDR2: SGHVS, FQNEAQ. This CDR3 is built from 13 residues. The CDR3: CASSLERPTEAFF. CDR3 in DNA: TGTGCCAGCAGCTTAGAACGGCCCACTGAAGCTTTCTTT.